The present T cell receptor beta chain was sequenced within a study of blood T cells in healthy people across ages. General study points: Roughly linear declines in TCR beta diversity per million T cells occurred with age.

CDR1 and CDR2 from the germline V gene are DFQATT and SNEGSKA (reference sequence). The CDR3 totals 15 residues. Trimming left V 2 bases short and J 0 bases short, with 13 bases between. Note on this clonotype: Its antigen remains unidentified.

A second PCR of 7 to 11 cycles used a sample-barcoded 5' primer and a J-beta primer mix. TCRdb reprocessed the 5' RACE reads with MiXCR, giving one entry per CDR3 protein. The sample shows 900,000 to 950,000 distinct CDR3 sequences, 25% to 30% of them seen only once. Donation came from healthy Caucasian individuals in Russia who were aged about 6 to 95. Extractions gave at least 6 micrograms of total RNA per sample. These same data were also listed under a study on T cells of mothers and their children.

The material sequenced was blood. The J gene is TRBJ1-1, the V gene TRBV20-1, with D possibly TRBD1 on 6 matching bases. The TCR sequence derives from a woman between 35 and 50 years old in good health. The CDR3, as DNA: TGCAGTGCTAGAAAGGACAGCATCATGAACACTGAAGCTTTCTTT. Amino acid sequence: CSARKDSIMNTEAFF.